This entry lists 22 T cell receptor beta chains sequenced from one sample in a study of technical replicates of blood from a handful of donors. Some clones are missing from TCRdb's copy, which holds only in-frame ones; the method was immunoSEQ multiplex PCR. The sample holds 75,000 to 90,000 clones, around 93% seen once. Material: T cells isolated from PBMCs. The origin of the receptors is a human donor in good health.

The chain is built from TRBV6-5 and TRBJ1-2; no firm D call. Germline values: CDR1 MNHEY, CDR2 SVGAGI. V dropped 8 bases and J dropped 5 bases, with 12 bases sitting between them. This CDR3 has 12 amino acids. The CDR3 reads CASRSASYGYTF. The CDR3 DNA reads TGTGCCAGCCGATCAGCTAGTTATGGCTACACCTTC.

The rearrangement links TRBV11-3 to TRBJ2-1; D gene unclear. The CDR3 spans 12 residues. Trimming stripped 6 bases from V and 8 bases from J, with 11 bases between. CDR1 SGHNT and CDR2 YENEEA come from the germline V gene. The CDR3 coding sequence is TGTGCCAGCAGTAAATGGTCGGATGAGCAGTTCTTC. It is translated as CASSKWSDEQFF.

The chain employs TRBV28 and TRBJ2-2; 12 bases are shared with TRBD2. Trimming removed 6 bases from V and 7 bases from J; junction bases left unmatched: 6. Germline CDR1 is MDHEN and CDR2 is SYDVKM. The CDR3 contains 15 residues. CDR3 DNA: TGTGCCAGCAGCGGGACTAGCGGGTTTCACGGGGAGCTGTTTTTT. As protein: CASSGTSGFHGELFF.

This clone was seen only a few times. V and J are TRBV5-8 and TRBJ2-7; D call uncertain. There are 13 residues in the CDR3. V shed 0 bases and J shed 0 bases, with 4 bases lying between them. Germline CDR1 is SGHTS and CDR2 is YDEGEE. CDR3 nucleotides: TGTGCCAGCAGCTTGGCCAGCTCCTACGAGCAGTACTTC. Translation: CASSLASSYEQYF. The entire variable domain, with the rest obtained from reference TRBV5-8 and TRBJ2-7, is as follows: EAGVTQSPTHLIKTRGQQATLRCSPISGHTSVYWYQQALGLGLQFLLWYDEGEERNRGNFPPRFSGRQFPNYSSELNVNALELEDSALYLCASSLASSYEQYFGPGTRLTVT.

The rearrangement links TRBV27 to TRBJ1-5; tentative D call: TRBD1 (6 bases). V gave up 1 base and J gave up 6 bases, with 19 bases separating them. Germline values: CDR1 MNHEY, CDR2 SMNVEV (reference sequence). The CDR3 sequence is 17 residues long. CDR3 sequence: CASSLFGQQSLGQPQHF. The CDR3, as DNA: TGTGCCAGCAGTTTATTTGGACAGCAGTCTTTGGGTCAGCCCCAGCATTTT.

The chain uses TRBV5-4 and TRBJ1-3, with D possibly being TRBD1 (5 bases). The CDR3 totals 15 residues. The germline V and J ends were trimmed by 2 bases and 9 bases, with 18 bases remaining between them. From germline, CDR1 is SGHNT and CDR2 YYREEE (reference sequence). The CDR3 spells CASSLPASRGSTIYF. For the CDR3, the DNA is TGTGCCAGCAGCTTACCAGCTAGTCGGGGGAGCACCATATATTTT. Complete variable domain (other parts from reference TRBV5-4 and TRBJ1-3): ETGVTQSPTHLIKTRGQQVTLRCSSQSGHNTVSWYQQALGQGPQFIFQYYREEENGRGNFPPRFSGLQFPNYSSELNVNALELDDSALYLCASSLPASRGSTIYFGEGSWLTVV.

This chain joins TRBV27 and TRBJ2-3, with 10 positions matching TRBD2. The CDR3 is 15 amino acids. With 5 bases clipped from V and 2 bases from J, the junction kept 4 bases outside the gene matches. In germline, CDR1 is MNHEY, CDR2 SMNVEV (reference sequence). CDR3 protein: CASSHGLAVTDTQYF. In DNA, the CDR3 is TGTGCCAGCAGTCACGGACTAGCGGTCACAGATACGCAGTATTTT.

The rearrangement joins TRBV9 to TRBJ2-7, with a weak D call TRBD1 (5 bases). From germline, CDR1 is SGDLS and CDR2 YYNGEE. The CDR3 loop spans 14 amino acids. The V end lost 3 bases, the J end lost 3 bases, and 13 bases lay between the germline ends. CDR3 coding DNA: TGTGCCAGCAGCGGGGGCGAGGCGAGCTACGAGCAGTACTTC. Its protein is CASSGGEASYEQYF. The full variable domain, its missing parts supplied by reference TRBV9 and TRBJ2-7, is DSGVTQTPKHLITATGQRVTLRCSPRSGDLSVYWYQQSLDQGLQFLIQYYNGEERAKGNILERFSAQQFPDLHSELNLSSLELGDSALYFCASSGGEASYEQYFGPGTRLTVT.

V gene TRBV27 combines with J gene TRBJ2-3; D is perhaps TRBD2 (7 bases). The germline V gene has CDR1 MNHEY and CDR2 SMNVEV (reference sequence). The length of the CDR3 is 15 residues. Trimming pared 8 bases from V and 4 bases from J, leaving 19 bases between. The CDR3 DNA sequence: TGTGCCAGCGGTCGACGGGGGGCGTTCGCAGATACGCAGTATTTT. It translates to CASGRRGAFADTQYF.

The gene calls are TRBV7-6 and TRBJ1-6; tentative D call: TRBD1 (6 bases). Looked up from germline, CDR1 is SGHVS and CDR2 is FNYEAQ. The CDR3 spans 14 residues. V was shortened by 1 base and J by 10 bases, with 11 bases between the two germline ends. The CDR3 sequence is CASSLEQGWSPLHF. The CDR3 bases are TGTGCCAGCAGCTTAGAGCAGGGGTGGTCACCCCTCCACTTT.

The chain couples TRBV27 to TRBJ2-3; the D gene is possibly TRBD2 (6 bases). Trimming removed 6 bases from V and 3 bases from J, with 16 bases in between. Germline loops: CDR1 MNHEY, CDR2 SMNVEV (reference sequence). The CDR3 sequence is 15 residues long. CDR3 bases: TGTGCCAGCAGCCCCCTGCTTGCGGGGACAGATACGCAGTATTTT. Protein product: CASSPLLAGTDTQYF.

The V and J genes are TRBV9 and TRBJ1-4; 11 nucleotides match TRBD1. This CDR3 comprises 16 residues. Germline V lookup: CDR1 SGDLS, CDR2 YYNGEE. V was pared by 3 bases and J by 7 bases, with 8 bases of the junction left unmatched. The DNA of the CDR3 is TGTGCCAGCAGCGCTGTGGACAGGGGGCGAGTTGAAAAACTGTTTTTT. Its translation: CASSAVDRGRVEKLFF.

The rearrangement uses TRBV5-4 and TRBJ2-3, with D perhaps TRBD2 (5 bases). The CDR3 contains 15 residues. Germline loops: CDR1 SGHNT, CDR2 YYREEE (reference sequence). Trimming left V 1 base short and J 4 bases short, with 13 bases between. The CDR3 loop is CASSLIGNSADTQYF. In DNA form, the CDR3 reads TGTGCCAGCAGCTTGATCGGGAACTCGGCAGATACGCAGTATTTT.

V usage is TRBV4-2 and J usage is TRBJ1-1, with D possibly TRBD1 on 5 matching bases. This CDR3 has 13 amino acids. V lost 0 bases and J 8 bases, leaving 10 bases between the germline ends. Germline-derived CDR1 and CDR2 are LGHNA and YNFKEQ. The CDR3 DNA reads TGTGCCAGCAGCCAAGAACAGGCGGGAGAAGCTTTCTTT. Amino acids: CASSQEQAGEAFF.

This chain uses TRBV6-5 with TRBJ2-1; 11 bases fit TRBD2. The CDR3 sequence is 13 residues long. The V segment lost 10 bases and the J segment 9 bases; nucleotides outside the gene matches: 8. Germline V gene data show CDR1 as MNHEY and CDR2 as SVGAGI. CDR3 coding DNA: TGTGCCACCATAGCGGGAGGGGGTGTTGAGCAGTTCTTC. This gives the protein CATIAGGGVEQFF.

The V and J genes are TRBV10-3 and TRBJ2-5; 10 nucleotides align to TRBD1. The CDR3 runs 14 residues. Germline CDR1 and CDR2: ENHRY and SYGVKD. The V segment lost 9 bases and the J segment 2 bases; nucleotides outside the gene matches: 6. The CDR3 nucleotides read TGTGCCATACGGGGACAGGGGCTACAAGAGACCCAGTACTTC. It specifies CAIRGQGLQETQYF.

This sequence joins TRBV6-5 and TRBJ1-2; 11 nucleotides match TRBD1. This CDR3 spans 15 amino acids. J was trimmed by 8 bases and V by 4 bases; bases with no gene match: 9. CDR1 is MNHEY, CDR2 SVGAGI, per germline. The CDR3 here is CASSFAPDRGRGYTF. The CDR3 nucleotides are TGTGCCAGCAGTTTCGCCCCGGACAGGGGGCGCGGCTACACCTTC.

This rearrangement joins TRBV5-6 to TRBJ2-4; TRBD2 is a possible D gene (6 bases). V lost 6 bases and J 8 bases, leaving 18 bases between the germline ends. The CDR3 contains 14 residues. Germline assignment: CDR1 SGHDT and CDR2 YYEEEE. The CDR3 nucleotides read TGTGCCAGCAACCTTCGGGCGGGACGGGACATTCAGTACTTC. Amino acid sequence: CASNLRAGRDIQYF.

This chain links TRBV19 with TRBJ2-7; 9 bases are a match to TRBD2. This CDR3 region has 16 residues. V gave up 2 bases and J gave up 7 bases; unmatched junction bases: 12. Germline-derived CDR1 and CDR2 are LNHDA and SQIVND (reference sequence). In nucleotides, the CDR3 is TGTGCCAGTAGTATAAAGCGGGAGGTCGACCTACGAGAGCAGTACTTC. This gives the protein CASSIKREVDLREQYF.

DNA of the CDR3: TGTGCCAGCGGCCCGGGACTAGCGGGTTATAAGCAGTTCTTC. It yields the protein CASGPGLAGYKQFF. This chain uses TRBV27 with TRBJ2-1; TRBD2 matches 12 bases. Germline CDR1 is MNHEY and CDR2 is SMNVEV (reference sequence). The CDR3 covers 14 residues. V was clipped by 8 bases and J by 11 bases; unmatched bases: 10.

The CDR3 DNA is TGTGCCAGCTCAAGGGAGAGGGGGCGCATGGAGACCCAGTACTTC. Its protein is CASSRERGRMETQYF. V gene TRBV25-1 combines with J gene TRBJ2-5, with 7 bases lining up with TRBD1. The CDR3 runs 15 residues. CDR1 MGHDK and CDR2 SYGVNS come from the germline V gene. Unmatched junction bases numbered 14, after V lost 8 bases and J lost 5 bases. Full variable domain (outside the CDR3, taken from reference TRBV25-1 and TRBJ2-5): EADIYQTPRYLVIGTGKKITLECSQTMGHDKMYWYQQDPGMELHLIHYSYGVNSTEKGDLSSESTVSRIRTEHFPLTLESARPSHTSQYLCASSRERGRMETQYFGPGTRLLVL.

The chain joins TRBV14 to TRBJ2-7; 7 positions match TRBD2. This CDR3 has 13 residues. Looked up from germline, CDR1 is SGHDN and CDR2 is FVKESK. V lost 1 base, J lost 7 bases, and 4 bases stayed unmatched. Here the CDR3 reads CASSQAQLAEQYF. The CDR3 bases are TGTGCCAGCAGCCAAGCACAACTAGCGGAGCAGTACTTC.